This T cell receptor (beta chain) was captured by sequencing in a study of blood T cell repertoires in COVID-19. The wider study: Sites in the United States, Italy and Spain provided acute and convalescent COVID-19 samples.

This CDR3 has 10 amino acids. Trimming left V 1 base short and J 7 bases short, with 4 bases between. Germline lookup yields CDR1 SQVTM and CDR2 ANQGSEA. Clones were read by immunoSEQ multiplex PCR, and TCRdb kept only the in-frame ones, dropping some. The sample lists roughly 54,000 clones, 90% occurring once. J is TRBJ1-2 and V is TRBV29-1; D not resolved. The TCR comes from a man aged 45 to 65 with acute or convalescent COVID-19. Material for sequencing was peripheral blood. The CDR3 loop reads CSVEGGGYTF. The CDR3 DNA reads TGCAGCGTTGAAGGCGGTGGCTACACCTTC.